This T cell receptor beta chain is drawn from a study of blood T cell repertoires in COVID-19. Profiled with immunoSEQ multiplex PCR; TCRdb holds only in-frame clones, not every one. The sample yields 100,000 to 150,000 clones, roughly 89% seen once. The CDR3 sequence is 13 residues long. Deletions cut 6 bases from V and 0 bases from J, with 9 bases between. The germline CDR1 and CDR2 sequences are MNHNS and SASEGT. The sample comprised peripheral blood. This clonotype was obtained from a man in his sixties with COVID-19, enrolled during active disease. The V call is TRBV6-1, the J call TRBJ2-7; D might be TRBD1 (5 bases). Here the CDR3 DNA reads TGTGCCAGCAGGGACACTCCCTCCTACGAGCAGTACTTC. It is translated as CASRDTPSYEQYF.